This TCR beta chain was captured in a study of fetal regulatory T cell absence and autoimmunity (dated by TCRdb to about 2017). Study-wide context: The IPEX patients showed exocrine pancreas autoimmunity in the absence of clinical diabetes.

Broad study findings and their caveats: TRB gene family usage was found to be broadly similar between cord blood and pancreas and to resemble published neonatal and adult repertoires. Significant oligoclonal enrichment of the TCR compartment was observed in pancreas versus cord blood, with some top clones enriched more than 90-fold. The oligoclonal enrichment was interpreted as support for antigen-driven autoimmunity occurring in the pancreas before birth in IPEX syndrome.

Genomic DNA obtained from frozen pancreas tissue was processed for repertoire sequencing. The DNeasy Blood and Tissue Kit was used to extract roughly 2-3.4 ug of genomic DNA from umbilical cord blood or frozen pancreas. On the immunoSEQ human TCRbeta survey platform, TCRbeta CDR3 regions were amplified and barcoded with a two-step multiplex PCR. Libraries were sequenced on Illumina instruments, and IgH from the same samples was sequenced in parallel. The original methods were these. To remove PCR and sequencing errors, raw reads were filtered against the IMGT V, D, J definitions and then binned using a nearest-neighbor algorithm. Clones were defined as identical nucleotide sequences, and differential abundance between tissues was assessed by per-clone Fisher exact tests with a pFDR threshold of p<0.01. Clones whose frequencies were too low for statistical inference were excluded by a minimum inclusion filter of 10 in either sample. The immunoSEQ Analyzer was used for pairwise clonal comparisons, while IMGT tools were used to assess gene family usage. As stored in TCRdb, this immuneACCESS dataset retains in-frame rearrangements with V and J assigned. A fraction of the clones does not appear; measured against another copy, unresolved V genes explain less than half of the discrepancy, and the remainder lacks a known reason. The DNA gave D and trimming, while V, J and clone size come from that table. A total of around 100,000 clones appear in this sample, approximately 79% of them only once. Jointly, the top ten make up roughly 2% of the sample.

Of note for this clone: Its recognized antigen is unknown. It has no much larger one-base neighbor in the sample; base qualities were not kept.

The trim is 4 bases for V and 8 bases for J, with a gap of 18 bases between the germline ends. The CDR3 contains 15 residues, cysteine and phenylalanine counted. Just the 45-base CDR3 DNA is kept, in frame starting at base 1. Via the germline V gene, CDR1 is SGHNT and CDR2 YENEEA. Recombination connected TRBV11-3 to TRBJ2-1; the D gene is not confidently resolved. The TCR was taken from a male donor with IPEX syndrome. Sequencing was carried out using pancreas tissue. The CDR3 has the sequence CASSYRGKGWYEQFF. DNA sequence: TGTGCCAGCAGCTATCGTGGGAAAGGGTGGTATGAGCAGTTCTTC.